These 31 T cell receptor beta chains originate from one sample sequenced in a study of regulatory T cells in long-lasting Graves disease. Building the TCR beta libraries relied on iRepertoire HTBI primers, and CDR3 regions underwent Arm-PCR. TCRdb reprocessed the multiplex PCR reads via MiXCR and lists one record per CDR3 protein. Altogether some 600,000 distinct CDR3 sequences are present, about 16% being singletons, with the ten largest covering around 12%. Indicated time point: newly diagnosed GD, antithyroid drugs for less than 3 months. PBMC RNA was the source of the TCR library. The sample was also linked to a second study, of T cells in Graves' hyperthyroidism and ophthalmopathy.

Sample: peripheral blood mononuclear cells (PBMCs), taken at new diagnosis, from a patient treated with antithyroid drugs. The source of these receptors is a man aged 18 to 29 with Graves disease.

In its sample, this clonotype was seen many times. This rearrangement joins TRBV12-3 or TRBV12-4 to TRBJ2-3; 11 positions agree with TRBD2. V was clipped by 5 bases and J by 0 bases; unmatched bases: 16. This CDR3 is built from 20 residues. CDR3 amino acids: CASSPTLGTSGTSSTDTQYF. The CDR3 coding sequence is TGTGCCAGCAGTCCAACCCTCGGGACTAGCGGAACCTCTAGCACAGATACGCAGTATTTT.

This clonotype was detected many times. This chain connects TRBV27 to TRBJ1-6; no reliable D call. CDR1 and CDR2 (germline): MNHEY, SMNVEV (reference sequence). This CDR3 contains 16 residues. V lost 4 bases and J 0 bases, leaving 10 bases between the germline ends. The CDR3 DNA sequence: TGTGCCAGCAGTTCCGGGATCAGCTCCTATAATTCACCCCTCCACTTT. Encoded protein: CASSSGISSYNSPLHF.

This clonotype was picked up one time. A much bigger clone sits one base away, suggesting this may be a read error. The chain recombines TRBV7-9 with TRBJ1-1; D not certain. V lost 5 bases and J 0 bases, leaving 13 bases between the germline ends. This CDR3 comprises 15 residues. The V gene's germline CDR1 is SEHNR and CDR2 FQNEAQ (reference sequence). The CDR3 DNA reads TGTGCCAGCAGCAATCCCCCACCGCTGAACACTGAAGCTTTCTTT. Translation gives CASSNPPPLNTEAFF.

This clonotype was found a few times. The genes are TRBV28 and TRBJ2-1, with TRBD1 identical over 8 bases. Looked up from germline, CDR1 is MDHEN and CDR2 is SYDVKM. V shed 5 bases and J 10 bases; nucleotides not matched to a gene: 4. The CDR3 is 12 amino acids. CDR3 in DNA: TGTGCCAGCAGTCCCAGGACAGGGGAGCAGTTCTTC. This codes for CASSPRTGEQFF.

The table lists this clonotype with a few counts. The chain carries TRBV20-1 and TRBJ2-7, with 12 positions matching TRBD2. The junction had 13 bases not matched to a gene; V was cut back by 6 bases and J by 1 base. Germline CDR1 DFQATT, CDR2 SNEGSKA (reference sequence). The CDR3 consists of 17 residues. CDR3: CSARGRETSGRSYEQYF. In nucleotides, the CDR3 is TGCAGTGCCAGGGGGAGAGAGACTAGCGGGAGATCCTACGAGCAGTACTTC.

The genes are TRBV7-9 and TRBJ2-7, with TRBD2 matching 11 bases. CDR1 SEHNR and CDR2 FQNEAQ come from the germline V gene (reference sequence). V was clipped by 2 bases and J by 2 bases; unmatched bases: 5. The CDR3 consists of 16 residues. The CDR3 region is CASSLYGTSGTYEQYF. The CDR3 DNA follows: TGTGCCAGCAGCTTATACGGGACTAGCGGAACCTACGAGCAGTACTTC. Based on the CDR3 plus reference TRBV7-9 and TRBJ2-7, the full variable domain is DTGVSQNPRHKITKRGQNVTFRCDPISEHNRLYWYRQTLGQGPEFLTYFQNEAQLEKSRLLSDRFSAERPKGSFSTLEIQRTEQGDSAMYLCASSLYGTSGTYEQYFGPGTRLTVT.

This clonotype was counted ten times or more. V gene TRBV6-1 combines with J gene TRBJ2-1; TRBD2 aligns across 12 bases. V was clipped by 4 bases and J by 3 bases; unmatched bases: 1. CDR1 and CDR2 from the germline V gene are MNHNS and SASEGT. The CDR3 is made up of 15 amino acids. The CDR3 DNA is TGTGCCAGCAGTGGACTAGCGGGAGTCTACAATGAGCAGTTCTTC. It specifies CASSGLAGVYNEQFF.

The chain links TRBV9 to TRBJ2-5; D is unresolved. Per germline, CDR1 SGDLS and CDR2 YYNGEE. CDR3 length: 17 residues. V was clipped by 0 bases and J by 2 bases, with 17 bases between them. CDR3 in DNA: TGTGCCAGCAGCGTAGGGTCGGGTCCCCGCATTCAAGAGACCCAGTACTTC. Translated, it gives CASSVGSGPRIQETQYF.

The sample holds a few counts of this clonotype. The chain combines TRBV16 with TRBJ1-5; D is ambiguous. Germline loops: CDR1 KGHSY, CDR2 FQNENV. V lost 0 bases and J lost 4, with 13 bases in between. This CDR3 comprises 16 residues. CDR3 in amino acids: CASSQSGLPGNQPQHF. The CDR3 DNA sequence: TGTGCCAGCAGCCAATCTGGGCTCCCGGGGAATCAGCCCCAGCATTTT.

The chain is built from TRBV20-1 and TRBJ2-4; weak D call: TRBD1 (6 bases). V was clipped by 2 bases and J by 0 bases, with 11 bases between them. Germline V lookup: CDR1 DFQATT, CDR2 SNEGSKA (reference sequence). The CDR3 has 15 amino acids. The DNA of the CDR3 is TGCAGTGCTAGAAGGCGGACAGAAGCCAAAAACATTCAGTACTTC. Translating it yields CSARRRTEAKNIQYF.

The sample holds a few counts of this clonotype. The chain employs TRBV6-2 or TRBV6-3 and TRBJ2-2, with a weak D call TRBD2 (6 bases). CDR3 length: 18 amino acids. Trimming stripped 4 bases from V and 4 bases from J, with 22 bases between. Looked up from germline, CDR1 is MNHEY and CDR2 is SVGEGT. This CDR3 is CASSFILRGGTGTGELFF. DNA of the CDR3: TGTGCCAGCAGTTTTATTCTCCGTGGCGGGACTGGCACCGGGGAGCTGTTTTTT.

This clonotype was detected many times. V is TRBV20-1 and J is TRBJ2-1; D may correspond to TRBD1 or TRBD2 (5 bases each). CDR3 size: 13 residues. CDR1 is DFQATT and CDR2 is SNEGSKA in the germline V gene (reference sequence). V gave up 2 bases and J gave up 5 bases, with 10 bases separating them. For the CDR3, the DNA is TGCAGTGCTAGAAGGGGAGTAAACAATGAGCAGTTCTTC. This sequence encodes CSARRGVNNEQFF.

The table lists this clonotype with a few counts. At one end the junction does not follow the germline gene, possibly because of a read error. The gene calls are TRBV2 and TRBJ2-3; D call uncertain. The CDR3 loop spans 12 amino acids. CDR1 and CDR2 from the germline V gene are SNHLY and FYNNEI. The CDR3 here is CACSGQADTQYF. DNA of the CDR3: TGTGCCTGCAGTGGTCAAGCAGATACGCAGTATTTT. The full variable domain, its missing parts supplied by reference TRBV2 and TRBJ2-3, is EPEVTQTPSHQVTQMGQEVILRCVPISNHLYFYWYRQILGQKVEFLVSFYNNEISEKSEIFDDQFSVERPDGSNFTLKIRSTKLEDSAMYFCACSGQADTQYFGPGTRLTVL.

This clonotype was seen repeatedly, ten times or more. This sequence joins TRBV11-2 and TRBJ2-5; 8 bases line up with TRBD2. This CDR3 spans 18 amino acids. Trimming cost V 5 bases and J 7 bases; bases outside gene matches: 21. The germline V gene has CDR1 SGHAT and CDR2 FQNNGV. The CDR3 reads CASSTSRGGLGTRGTQYF. The CDR3, as DNA: TGTGCCAGCAGCACATCGAGGGGGGGACTAGGGACAAGAGGGACCCAGTACTTC.

The rearrangement joins TRBV20-1 to TRBJ2-7, with 7 bases matching TRBD1. CDR1 and CDR2 (germline): DFQATT, SNEGSKA (reference sequence). There are 13 residues in the CDR3. V dropped 6 bases and J dropped 2; count of bases not matched to a gene: 7. The CDR3 protein is CSASGTETYEQYF. CDR3 nucleotides: TGCAGTGCATCCGGGACAGAGACCTACGAGCAGTACTTC.

The rearrangement joins TRBV5-4 to TRBJ2-7; perhaps D is TRBD1 or TRBD2 (6 bases each). This CDR3 is built from 15 residues. CDR1 SGHNT and CDR2 YYREEE come from the germline V gene (reference sequence). Trimming stripped 4 bases from V and 2 bases from J, with 16 bases between. The CDR3 DNA follows: TGTGCCAGCAGCCCGGAGGGGGGAAGGGCCTACGAGCAGTACTTC. Translating gives CASSPEGGRAYEQYF.

This clonotype showed up just a few times. The chain uses TRBV6-1 and TRBJ2-5; 9 bases align to TRBD1. The V gene end was trimmed by 3 bases and the J gene end by 1 base; junction bases not matched to a gene: 3. The germline V gene encodes CDR1 MNHNS and CDR2 SASEGT. The CDR3 contains 15 residues. Here the CDR3 DNA reads TGTGCCAGCAGTGAGGACAGGGGTTCCCAAGAGACCCAGTACTTC. Residues: CASSEDRGSQETQYF.

This clonotype occurred a few times. One base away lies a much larger clone, so this may be a sequencing read error. This chain joins TRBV12-5 and TRBJ1-1; a possible D gene is TRBD1 (5 bases). Between the trimmed V and J ends, which lost 5 bases and 6 bases, there was a span of 22 bases. The CDR3 consists of 16 residues. CDR1 LGHNT and CDR2 FRNRAP come from the germline V gene. Here the CDR3 reads CASGPHGDGGVAEAFF. The CDR3 DNA reads TGTGCTAGTGGTCCCCACGGTGACGGGGGGGTCGCTGAAGCTTTCTTT.

V usage is TRBV5-4 and J usage is TRBJ2-5; D gene ambiguous. The V gene lost 0 bases and the J gene lost 6 bases, with 9 bases spanning the gap. The germline V gene encodes CDR1 SGHNT and CDR2 YYREEE (reference sequence). The CDR3 covers 13 residues. The CDR3 loop reads CASSLGGEKTQYF. CDR3 in DNA: TGTGCCAGCAGCTTGGGTGGCGAGAAGACCCAGTACTTC.

The table lists this clonotype with many counts. V usage is TRBV20-1 and J usage is TRBJ2-1; 12 bases agree with TRBD2. The J segment lost 8 bases and the V segment lost 3 bases, leaving 14 bases of the junction unmatched. The CDR3 runs 17 residues. Germline V gene lookup returns CDR1 DFQATT and CDR2 SNEGSKA (reference sequence). Here the CDR3 DNA reads TGCAGTGCTAGGCTTTCATCGGGACTAGCGGGTTTAGATGAGCAGTTCTTC. It encodes CSARLSSGLAGLDEQFF.

This clonotype was observed many times. The chain joins TRBV10-3 to TRBJ2-1; D not certain. This CDR3 contains 12 residues. The V gene's germline CDR1 is ENHRY and CDR2 SYGVKD. Between the trimmed V and J ends, which lost 2 bases and 10 bases, there was a span of 9 bases. DNA for the CDR3: TGTGCCATCAGTGAGGCCCTACTAGAGCAGTTCTTC. This encodes CAISEALLEQFF.

The chain is built from TRBV5-1 and TRBJ1-2, with D perhaps TRBD1 (5 bases). The CDR3 loop spans 15 amino acids. CDR1 SGHRS and CDR2 YFSETQ come from the germline V gene. The V end was cut by 0 bases, the J end by 0 bases, with 9 bases between. The CDR3, as DNA: TGCGCCAGCAGCTTGGGACAGCACTCTAACTATGGCTACACCTTC. Translation: CASSLGQHSNYGYTF.

V gene TRBV19 combines with J gene TRBJ2-7; tentatively, D is TRBD1 or TRBD2 (6 bases each). Germline V lookup: CDR1 LNHDA, CDR2 SQIVND (reference sequence). This CDR3 comprises 15 residues. Trimming shortened V by 1 base and J by 2 bases, and 12 bases separated the two germline ends. CDR3 DNA sequence: TGTGCCAGTAGTATAGGATCGGGGGCGGCCTACGAGCAGTACTTC. It is translated as CASSIGSGAAYEQYF.

This clonotype showed up many times. The chain employs TRBV28 and TRBJ2-3, with D tentatively TRBD2 (6 bases). The CDR3 is made up of 16 amino acids. CDR1 and CDR2 from the germline V gene are MDHEN and SYDVKM. The ends were cut back, 4 bases at V and 3 bases at J, with 17 bases in the middle. CDR3 region: CASSSKRVPGTDTQYF. The CDR3, as DNA: TGTGCCAGCAGTTCCAAGCGGGTCCCCGGAACAGATACGCAGTATTTT.

In its sample, this clonotype was seen many times. The chain employs TRBV9 and TRBJ2-1; D tentatively fits TRBD1 or TRBD2 (5 bases each). CDR1 SGDLS and CDR2 YYNGEE come from the germline V gene. The ends were cut back, 4 bases at V and 0 bases at J, with 23 bases in the middle. The CDR3 is 19 residues long. CDR3 sequence: CASSPQAVGTRDSYNEQFF. In DNA, the CDR3 is TGTGCCAGCAGCCCCCAGGCGGTGGGGACCCGAGACTCCTACAATGAGCAGTTCTTC. The complete variable domain, with remaining parts taken from reference TRBV9 and TRBJ2-1, reads DSGVTQTPKHLITATGQRVTLRCSPRSGDLSVYWYQQSLDQGLQFLIQYYNGEERAKGNILERFSAQQFPDLHSELNLSSLELGDSALYFCASSPQAVGTRDSYNEQFFGPGTRLTVL.

This clonotype has ten or more counts. The chain has TRBV11-2 and TRBJ2-1, with D possibly TRBD2 on 6 matching bases. From germline, CDR1 is SGHAT and CDR2 FQNNGV. V was trimmed by 5 bases and J by 4 bases, leaving 18 bases between them. The CDR3 is 16 residues long. Here the CDR3 DNA reads TGTGCCAGCAGCCAGGAGGGACCGACGCCATACAATGAGCAGTTCTTC. Encoded protein: CASSQEGPTPYNEQFF.

At least ten counts were recorded for this clonotype. This chain connects TRBV18 to TRBJ2-1, with 10 bases aligning to TRBD2. The germline CDR1 and CDR2 sequences are KGHSH and LQKENI. CDR3 length: 16 amino acids. V trimming: 2 bases; J trimming: 10 bases; junction bases outside the gene matches: 11. CDR3 bases: TGTGCCAGCTCACCAGGATTCCTAGCGGGAGCGGGCGAGCAGTTCTTC. Its translation: CASSPGFLAGAGEQFF.

A few counts support this clonotype. One base away lies a much larger clone, so this may be a sequencing read error. The chain combines TRBV5-6 with TRBJ2-1; D is undetermined. V shed 0 bases and J shed 0 bases, with 7 bases lying between them. Germline loops: CDR1 SGHDT, CDR2 YYEEEE. The CDR3 runs 15 residues. CDR3 protein: CASSLESSSYNEQFF. The CDR3 bases are TGTGCCAGCAGCTTGGAGAGTAGCTCCTACAATGAGCAGTTCTTC.

This clonotype showed up many times. This rearrangement joins TRBV11-2 to TRBJ2-3; 8 bases are shared with TRBD1. Germline assignment: CDR1 SGHAT and CDR2 FQNNGV. The J segment lost 4 bases and the V segment lost 0 bases, leaving 3 bases of the junction unmatched. The CDR3 loop spans 15 amino acids. CDR3 in amino acids: CASSLEDRAADTQYF. As DNA, the CDR3 is TGTGCCAGCAGCTTAGAGGACAGGGCTGCAGATACGCAGTATTTT.

Remarks on this clonotype: Possible read error: a much larger clone is one base away. The rearrangement joins TRBV3-1 to TRBJ1-1; perhaps TRBD1 as D (6 bases). Trimming left V 8 bases short and J 4 bases short, with 14 bases between. The CDR3 covers 13 residues. Germline V CDR1 and CDR2: LGHDT, YNNKEL (reference sequence). The CDR3 is CASLRGGGTEAFF. The DNA for the CDR3 is TGTGCCAGCCTTAGGGGAGGGGGCACTGAAGCTTTCTTT. The full variable domain, with the rest looked up from reference TRBV3-1 and TRBJ1-1, is DTAVSQTPKYLVTQMGNDKSIKCEQNLGHDTMYWYKQDSKKFLKIMFSYNNKELIINETVPNRFSPKSPDKAHLNLHINSLELGDSAVYFCASLRGGGTEAFFGQGTRLTVV.

This clonotype was seen only a few times. The chain recombines TRBV5-1 with TRBJ2-7; D is perhaps TRBD2 (5 bases). CDR1 and CDR2 from the germline V gene are SGHRS and YFSETQ. CDR3 size: 13 residues. V was clipped by 4 bases and J by 4 bases, with 12 bases between them. Here the CDR3 reads CASSLVTSYEQYF. CDR3 nucleotide sequence: TGCGCCAGCAGCCTGGTTACTAGTTACGAGCAGTACTTC.